The text below deals with one T cell receptor (beta chain). This sample is drawn from a study of cytomegalovirus exposure and HLA in healthy donors. V was trimmed by 5 bases and J by 3 bases, leaving 14 bases between them. This CDR3 has 15 amino acids. Germline CDR1 and CDR2: SGHTA and FQGNSA. It was with 60 Vbeta and 13 Jbeta primers that the PCR ran. Repertoires were generated with immunoSEQ multiplex PCR, while TCRdb's copy carries only in-frame clones and drops some. In the table there are 60,000 to 70,000 clones, roughly 68% of which are singletons. Sequencing was carried out using PBMCs. This receptor was taken from a woman aged 45-65 years in good health and CMV-seronegative. This chain joins TRBV7-2 and TRBJ1-5; a possible D gene is TRBD1 (5 bases). The CDR3, as DNA: TGTGCCAGCAGCCCCGACCGGGGGAACAATCAGCCCCAGCATTTT. It translates to CASSPDRGNNQPQHF.